This T cell receptor beta chain originates from a study of blood T cell repertoires in COVID-19. Study-level information: Researchers got acute and convalescent COVID-19 samples from the United States, Italy and Spain.

Germline-derived CDR1 and CDR2 are SEHNR and FQNEAQ (reference sequence). The CDR3 has 15 amino acids. V gave up 6 bases and J gave up 5 bases, with 17 bases separating them. Authors' processing steps: Reference gene primer amplification in the assay estimated nucleated cell counts. Sequenced by immunoSEQ multiplex PCR; TCRdb stores in-frame clones only, minus some. That table supplies the V and J calls and clone size; D and trimming were determined from the DNA. The top ten clones hold around 5.1% of a sample with 100,000 to 120,000 clones, 70% to 90% of them seen once. The source is a human donor in a cohort sampled during active COVID-19. V and J are TRBV7-9 and TRBJ2-1, with D tentatively TRBD2 (5 bases). The specimen sequenced was peripheral blood. This CDR3 reads CASSLRERTHNEQFF. The CDR3 coding sequence is TGTGCCAGCAGTCTCCGCGAGCGGACGCACAATGAGCAGTTCTTC.